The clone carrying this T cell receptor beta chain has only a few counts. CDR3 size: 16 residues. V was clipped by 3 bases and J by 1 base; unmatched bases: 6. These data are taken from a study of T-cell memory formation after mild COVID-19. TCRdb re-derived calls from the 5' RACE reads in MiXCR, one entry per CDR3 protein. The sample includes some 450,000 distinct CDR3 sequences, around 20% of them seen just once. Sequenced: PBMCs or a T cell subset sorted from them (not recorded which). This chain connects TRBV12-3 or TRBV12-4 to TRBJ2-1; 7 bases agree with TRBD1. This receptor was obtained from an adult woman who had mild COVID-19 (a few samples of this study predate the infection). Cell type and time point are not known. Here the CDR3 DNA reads TGTGCCAGCAGTTTTTTAGAGGGGGCATCCTACAATGAGCAGTTCTTC. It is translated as CASSFLEGASYNEQFF.